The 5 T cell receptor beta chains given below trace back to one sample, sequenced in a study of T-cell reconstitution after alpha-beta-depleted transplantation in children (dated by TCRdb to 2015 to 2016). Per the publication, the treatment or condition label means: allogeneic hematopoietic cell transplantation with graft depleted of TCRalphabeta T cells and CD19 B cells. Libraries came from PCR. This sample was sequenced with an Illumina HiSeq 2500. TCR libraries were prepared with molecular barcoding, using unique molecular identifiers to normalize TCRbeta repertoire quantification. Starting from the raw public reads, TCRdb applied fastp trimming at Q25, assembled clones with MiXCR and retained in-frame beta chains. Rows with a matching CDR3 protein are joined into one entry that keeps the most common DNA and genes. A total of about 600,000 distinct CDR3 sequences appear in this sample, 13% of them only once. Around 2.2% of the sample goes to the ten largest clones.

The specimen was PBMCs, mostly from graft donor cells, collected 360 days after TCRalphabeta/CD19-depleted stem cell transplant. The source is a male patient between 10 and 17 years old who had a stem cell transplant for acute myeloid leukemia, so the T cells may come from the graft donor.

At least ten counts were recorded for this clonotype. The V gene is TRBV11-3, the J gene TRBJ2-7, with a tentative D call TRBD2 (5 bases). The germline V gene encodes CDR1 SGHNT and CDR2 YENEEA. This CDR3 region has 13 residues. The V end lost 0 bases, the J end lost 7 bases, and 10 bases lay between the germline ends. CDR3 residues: CASSLDGWREQYF. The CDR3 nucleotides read TGTGCCAGCAGCTTAGATGGGTGGAGGGAGCAGTACTTC.

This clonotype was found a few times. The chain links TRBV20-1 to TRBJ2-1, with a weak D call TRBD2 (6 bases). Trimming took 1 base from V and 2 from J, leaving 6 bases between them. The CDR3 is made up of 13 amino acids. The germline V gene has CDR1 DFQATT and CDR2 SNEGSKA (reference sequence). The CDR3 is CSARGGAYNEQFF. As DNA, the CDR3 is TGCAGTGCTAGAGGGGGGGCCTACAATGAGCAGTTCTTC.

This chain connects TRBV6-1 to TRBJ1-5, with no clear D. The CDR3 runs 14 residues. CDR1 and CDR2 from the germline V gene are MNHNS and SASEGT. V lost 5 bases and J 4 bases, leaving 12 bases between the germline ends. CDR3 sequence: CASSPLFTNQPQHF. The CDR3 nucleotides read TGTGCCAGCAGTCCCCTCTTTACGAATCAGCCCCAGCATTTT.

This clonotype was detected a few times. CDR3 DNA sequence: TGCAGTGCCCAATTAGGCGGGGCCGCCTACTCTGGGGCCAACGTCCTGACTTTC. Amino acid sequence: CSAQLGGAAYSGANVLTF. V gene TRBV20-1 combines with J gene TRBJ2-6; D possibly corresponds to TRBD2 (6 bases). Trimming cost V 6 bases and J 0 bases, with 21 bases left between them. CDR1 DFQATT and CDR2 SNEGSKA come from the germline V gene (reference sequence). The CDR3 runs 18 residues.

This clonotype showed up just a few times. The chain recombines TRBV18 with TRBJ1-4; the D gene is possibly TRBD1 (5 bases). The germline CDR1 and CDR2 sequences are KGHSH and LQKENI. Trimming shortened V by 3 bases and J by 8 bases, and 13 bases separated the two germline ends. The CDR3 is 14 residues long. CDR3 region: CASSPVQGREKLFF. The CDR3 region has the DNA TGTGCCAGCTCACCGGTCCAGGGAAGGGAAAAACTGTTTTTT.